The 20 T cell receptor beta chains presented below share a single source sample, sequenced in a study of CD8 T cells in ankylosing spondylitis. MiXCR, applied by TCRdb to the 5' RACE reads, yields one record per CDR3 protein. The sample lists about 130,000 distinct CDR3 sequences, about 7% occurring once. The specimen sequenced was blood, either unsorted or a sorted T cell fraction (not recorded which). These receptors came from a male donor with ankylosing spondylitis or in good health (not recorded which).

This clonotype was seen only a few times. The V gene is TRBV7-9, the J gene TRBJ1-3; 8 bases are shared with TRBD1. J gave up 5 bases and V 7 bases, and 10 bases lay outside the gene matches. Germline V gene sequence: CDR1 SEHNR, CDR2 FQNEAQ (reference sequence). The CDR3 totals 15 residues. CDR3 amino acids: CASTPSAGGRNTIYF. The CDR3 nucleotides are TGTGCCAGCACCCCGTCCGCAGGGGGCAGAAACACCATATATTTT.

This clonotype occurred many times. The rearrangement links TRBV9 to TRBJ2-2; 9 bases fit TRBD2. The V gene's germline CDR1 is SGDLS and CDR2 YYNGEE. The CDR3 is made up of 17 amino acids. V was clipped by 1 base and J by 4 bases; unmatched bases: 8. CDR3 amino acids: CASSVNLWTSVTGELFF. CDR3 sequence (DNA): TGTGCCAGCAGCGTAAATCTCTGGACTAGCGTCACCGGGGAGCTGTTTTTT.

This clonotype came up many times. The rearrangement uses TRBV9 and TRBJ2-6; no definite D call. Germline CDR1 is SGDLS and CDR2 is YYNGEE. Deletions cut 7 bases from V and 8 bases from J, with 4 bases between. The CDR3 has 10 residues. The CDR3 loop is CASGSNVLTF. CDR3 bases: TGTGCCAGCGGTTCCAACGTCCTGACTTTC.

The sample holds a few counts of this clonotype. The gene calls are TRBV4-2 and TRBJ2-2, with D perhaps being TRBD1 or TRBD2 (7 bases each). This CDR3 contains 17 residues. Looked up from germline, CDR1 is LGHNA and CDR2 is YNFKEQ. Trimming took off 4 bases at V and 3 bases at J, with 18 bases between the two ends. The CDR3 here is CASSPGNRGGYTGELFF. DNA of the CDR3: TGTGCCAGCAGCCCAGGGAACAGGGGAGGGTACACCGGGGAGCTGTTTTTT.

This clonotype showed up many times. The chain has TRBV7-3 and TRBJ1-5, with D maybe TRBD1 (5 bases). The germline V gene encodes CDR1 SGHTA and CDR2 FQGTGA. The CDR3 has 17 residues. V was shortened by 1 base and J by 2 bases, with 15 bases between the two germline ends. DNA of the CDR3: TGTGCCAGCAGCTTAATCGGCCGGGGGGAGGGCAATCAGCCCCAGCATTTT. This encodes CASSLIGRGEGNQPQHF.

This clonotype was counted at least ten times. The V and J genes are TRBV5-1 and TRBJ2-4, with D possibly being TRBD2 (6 bases). Deletions cut 0 bases from V and 0 bases from J, with 7 bases between. CDR1 and CDR2 (germline): SGHRS, YFSETQ. CDR3 length: 15 residues. The CDR3 sequence is CASSLGGVAKNIQYF. The CDR3 nucleotides are TGCGCCAGCAGCTTGGGGGGGGTAGCCAAAAACATTCAGTACTTC.

This clonotype was counted ten times or more. This sequence joins TRBV5-6 and TRBJ2-3, with D unclear. Between the trimmed V and J ends, which lost 1 base and 2 bases, there was a span of 8 bases. Germline CDR1 SGHDT, CDR2 YYEEEE. CDR3 length equals 14 residues. CDR3 nucleotide sequence: TGTGCCAGCAGCTTGTGGGGAAACACAGATACGCAGTATTTT. Protein: CASSLWGNTDTQYF.

This clonotype has a count of ten or more. The V call is TRBV6-2 or TRBV6-3, the J call TRBJ1-1, with a weak D call TRBD1 (5 bases). The germline gives CDR1 MNHEY, CDR2 SVGEGT. The V gene lost 10 bases and the J gene lost 2 bases, with 20 bases spanning the gap. This CDR3 is 15 amino acids long. Here the CDR3 reads CATRPWGGFNTEAFF. Here the CDR3 DNA reads TGTGCCACCCGTCCCTGGGGGGGATTCAACACTGAAGCTTTCTTT.

This clonotype was seen ten or more times. This chain links TRBV29-1 with TRBJ2-5; D gene ambiguous. V was shortened by 1 base and J by 0 bases, with 6 bases between the two germline ends. CDR1 is SQVTM, CDR2 ANQGSEA, per germline. The CDR3 length is 13 residues. The CDR3 coding sequence is TGCAGCGTTGAAGGACGATACCAAGAGACCCAGTACTTC. Residues: CSVEGRYQETQYF. Variable domain in full (rest from reference TRBV29-1 and TRBJ2-5): SAVISQKPSRDICQRGTSLTIQCQVDSQVTMMFWYRQQPGQSLTLIATANQGSEATYESGFVIDKFPISRPNLTFSTLTVSNMSPEDSSIYLCSVEGRYQETQYFGPGTRLLVL.

This clonotype was seen repeatedly, ten times or more. CDR3 sequence: CASSQDPGARTDTQYF. The DNA for the CDR3 is TGTGCCAGCAGCCAAGACCCGGGGGCCAGGACAGATACGCAGTATTTT. The chain is built from TRBV4-2 and TRBJ2-3, with D perhaps assigned TRBD1 or TRBD2 (6 bases each). The CDR3 spans 16 residues. V was clipped by 0 bases and J by 3 bases, with 13 bases between them. Germline loops: CDR1 LGHNA, CDR2 YNFKEQ.

At least ten counts were recorded for this clonotype. The chain combines TRBV5-1 with TRBJ2-7; possible D gene TRBD2, 6 bases. CDR1 is SGHRS, CDR2 YFSETQ, per germline. The CDR3 runs 15 residues. Trimming took off 0 bases at V and 0 bases at J, with 10 bases between the two ends. CDR3 bases: TGCGCCAGCAGCTTGGCCAGCGGGCGCTCCTACGAGCAGTACTTC. This gives the protein CASSLASGRSYEQYF.

This clonotype occurred many times. The V gene is TRBV12-3 or TRBV12-4, the J gene TRBJ1-1; 9 nucleotides match TRBD1. The J segment lost 3 bases and the V segment lost 2 bases, leaving 10 bases of the junction unmatched. The CDR3 covers 17 residues. The CDR3 region has the DNA TGTGCCAGCAGTTTAAGGACAGGGGCCTCCGTGGACACTGAAGCTTTCTTT. Its translation: CASSLRTGASVDTEAFF.

This clonotype has a count of ten or more. The junction departs from germline at one end; a sequencing error may be responsible. The chain is built from TRBV20-1 and TRBJ2-7, with a weak D call TRBD1 (5 bases). The CDR3 has 15 residues. The germline CDR1 and CDR2 sequences are DFQATT and SNEGSKA (reference sequence). CDR3 amino acids: CSARGSGMSSYEQYF. CDR3 bases: TGCAGTGCCAGAGGTTCAGGGATGAGCTCCTACGAGCAGTACTTC.

This clonotype was observed many times. This rearrangement joins TRBV7-6 to TRBJ2-7; 7 bases are shared with TRBD1. CDR3 length equals 16 residues. CDR1 and CDR2 from the germline V gene are SGHVS and FNYEAQ. The V gene end was trimmed by 6 bases and the J gene end by 6 bases; junction bases not matched to a gene: 17. In DNA form, the CDR3 reads TGTGCCAGCAGTTCTCCCTATGACAGGGCCCCTATCGAGCAGTACTTC. It specifies CASSSPYDRAPIEQYF.

This clonotype showed up many times. The J gene is TRBJ2-1, the V gene TRBV20-1, with D possibly matching TRBD2 (6 bases). The CDR3 sequence is 14 residues long. V lost 5 bases and J 5 bases, leaving 16 bases between the germline ends. Germline CDR1 and CDR2: DFQATT and SNEGSKA (reference sequence). The CDR3 sequence: CSAPRGGVDNEQFF. The CDR3 DNA follows: TGCAGTGCTCCCCGGGGCGGGGTAGACAATGAGCAGTTCTTC.

At least ten counts were recorded for this clonotype. This chain joins TRBV5-1 and TRBJ2-7, with 11 bases that match TRBD2. J was trimmed by 3 bases and V by 2 bases; bases with no gene match: 4. Germline V gene lookup returns CDR1 SGHRS and CDR2 YFSETQ. CDR3 length: 15 amino acids. The CDR3 sequence is CASSFVLAGDYEQYF. CDR3 DNA sequence: TGCGCCAGCAGCTTTGTACTAGCGGGAGACTACGAGCAGTACTTC.

This clonotype was counted ten times or more. V is TRBV24-1 and J is TRBJ1-1; D remains ambiguous. V lost 1 base to trimming and J lost 7 bases, with 3 bases between them. The CDR3 length is 11 residues. CDR1 KGHDR and CDR2 SFDVKD come from the germline V gene. The CDR3 region has the DNA TGTGCCACCAGTGATTTCGGTGAAGCTTTCTTT. Amino acid sequence: CATSDFGEAFF.

Ten or more counts support this clonotype. V is TRBV12-3 or TRBV12-4 and J is TRBJ2-3; 9 nucleotides agree with TRBD2. Trimming cost V 3 bases and J 3 bases; bases outside gene matches: 7. The CDR3 loop spans 16 amino acids. As DNA, the CDR3 is TGTGCCAGCAGTTTCCGGACTAGCGACCCGACAGATACGCAGTATTTT. It encodes CASSFRTSDPTDTQYF.

This clonotype has a count of ten or more. This chain links TRBV7-6 with TRBJ2-1; TRBD1 matches 7 bases. Germline CDR1 SGHVS, CDR2 FNYEAQ. The CDR3 is 15 amino acids. The trim removed 4 bases at V and 2 bases at J, leaving 5 bases unmatched. Here the CDR3 DNA reads TGTGCCAGCAGCTGGGACAGCTCCACCTACAATGAGCAGTTCTTC. Amino acids: CASSWDSSTYNEQFF.

This clonotype was seen at least ten times. This rearrangement joins TRBV27 to TRBJ2-3; 8 bases fit TRBD2. Germline V gene lookup returns CDR1 MNHEY and CDR2 SMNVEV (reference sequence). V trimming: 7 bases; J trimming: 4 bases; junction bases outside the gene matches: 7. CDR3 size: 14 residues. CDR3 sequence (DNA): TGTGCCAGCACGCCCAGCGGGAGACCAGATACGCAGTATTTT. Its protein is CASTPSGRPDTQYF.